Reported below is one TCR beta chain. Its antigen is currently not known. Qualities for individual bases were not recorded, and no much larger clone is one base off. TCRbeta CDR3 regions were amplified from genomic DNA by means of the immunoSEQ Assay, a bias-controlled multiplex PCR. On the study's bioinformatics: The number of nucleated cells in each sample was estimated by amplification of reference gene primers within the assay. To quantify the absolute abundance of each unique TCRbeta CDR3 rearrangement, sequence reads were collapsed and filtered. For each sample, productive Simpson clonality was calculated by taking the square root of Simpson's diversity index across productive rearrangements. In TCRdb, the immuneACCESS table is reduced to in-frame sequences with V and J assigned. These tables do not hold every clone; where another copy was compared, an unresolved V gene accounts for under half, and the others remain unexplained. Clone size and V and J calls were adopted from that table, with D and trimming inferred from the DNA. Across this sample there are some 150,000 clones, with around four fifths seen only once. About 3.1% of the sample rests with the top ten.

These data come from a study of blood T cell repertoires in COVID-19 (dated by TCRdb to 2020 to 2022). Context from the whole study: Samples from collaborators originated in the United States, Italy and Spain and spanned both the acute and convalescent phases of COVID-19. The material from the prospective study consisted of cDNA or gDNA derived from T cells, B-cell-depleted T cells, or PBMCs. Deeply sampled blood TCRbeta repertoires from subjects exposed to, actively infected with, or recovered from COVID-19 were included in the dataset. The repertoires were released in a freely available public database intended as a resource for research on the immune response to SARS-CoV-2. The samples were drawn from the first 160 participants of the ongoing ImmuneRACE study and from 1,200 or so subjects provided by 6 global collaborators. A de-identified subject ID, COVID-19 status, age in years and sex were almost always included in the sample metadata. Where available, HLA class I and class II types were obtained from metadata supplied by the sample provider rather than from assay-based typing. Overall study results and their limits: The amount of clinical and demographic metadata varied by source and participant and was provided uncurated.

Trimming costs V 5 bases and J 8 bases, and their ends lie 15 bases apart. The germline V gene (reference sequence) specifies LNHDA as CDR1 and SQIVND as CDR2. From the cysteine through the phenylalanine, the CDR3 covers 13 amino acids. CDR3 DNA is the only sequence kept; it has 39 bases, read in frame from the first base. The collaborating institutions used their own protocols to collect whole blood in K2EDTA tubes. Collaborator samples were shipped for TCRbeta analysis as frozen whole blood, isolated PBMCs, or DNA extracted from either sample type. The TCR was taken from a woman in her 40s with active or convalescent COVID-19. The source material was peripheral blood. This chain joins TRBV19 to TRBJ1-2; a confident D gene designation cannot be given. The CDR3 amino acid sequence is: CASSEGLLGGYTF. DNA sequence: TGTGCCAGTAGTGAAGGACTACTGGGGGGCTACACCTTC.